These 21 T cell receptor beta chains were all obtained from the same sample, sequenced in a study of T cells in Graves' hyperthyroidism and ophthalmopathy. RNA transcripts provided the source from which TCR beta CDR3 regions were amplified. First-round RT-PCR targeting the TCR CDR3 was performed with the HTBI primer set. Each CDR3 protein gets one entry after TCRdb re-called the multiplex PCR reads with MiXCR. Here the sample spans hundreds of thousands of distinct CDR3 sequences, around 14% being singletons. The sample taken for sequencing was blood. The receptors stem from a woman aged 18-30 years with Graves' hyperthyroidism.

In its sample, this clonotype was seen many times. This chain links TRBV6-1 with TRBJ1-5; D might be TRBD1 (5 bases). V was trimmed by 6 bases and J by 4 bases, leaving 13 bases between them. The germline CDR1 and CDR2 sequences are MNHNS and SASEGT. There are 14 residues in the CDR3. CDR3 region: CASSPMTANQPQHF. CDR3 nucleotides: TGTGCCAGCAGCCCGATGACAGCTAATCAGCCCCAGCATTTT.

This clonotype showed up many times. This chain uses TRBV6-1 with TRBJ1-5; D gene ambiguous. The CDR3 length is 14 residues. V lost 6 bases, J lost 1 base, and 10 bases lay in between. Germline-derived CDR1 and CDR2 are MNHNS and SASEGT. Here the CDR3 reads CASSPGSSNQPQHF. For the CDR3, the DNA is TGTGCCAGCAGCCCCGGGTCCAGCAATCAGCCCCAGCATTTT.

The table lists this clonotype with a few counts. The CDR3 region has the DNA TGTGCCAGCAGCTTAGCGCTAAGTACGGGAGAGCAGTTCTTC. Translating gives CASSLALSTGEQFF. This chain links TRBV7-6 with TRBJ2-1; TRBD2 is a possible D gene (5 bases). The ends were cut back, 0 bases at V and 10 bases at J, with 13 bases in the middle. CDR1 and CDR2 (germline): SGHVS, FNYEAQ. The CDR3 is made up of 14 amino acids.

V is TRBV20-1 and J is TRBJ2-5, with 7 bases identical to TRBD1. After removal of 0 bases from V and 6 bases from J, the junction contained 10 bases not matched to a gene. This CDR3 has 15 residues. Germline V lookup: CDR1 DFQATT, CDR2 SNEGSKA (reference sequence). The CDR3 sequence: CSARDEDRLAKTQYF. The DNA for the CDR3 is TGCAGTGCTAGAGATGAGGACAGGCTTGCGAAGACCCAGTACTTC.

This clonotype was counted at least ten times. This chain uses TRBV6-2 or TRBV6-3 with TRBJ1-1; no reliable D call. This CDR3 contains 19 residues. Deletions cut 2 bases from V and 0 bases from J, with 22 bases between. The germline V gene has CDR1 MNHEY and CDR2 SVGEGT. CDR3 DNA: TGTGCCAGCAGTTACACGGACCTCATGATGAGATACATGAACACTGAAGCTTTCTTT. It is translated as CASSYTDLMMRYMNTEAFF.

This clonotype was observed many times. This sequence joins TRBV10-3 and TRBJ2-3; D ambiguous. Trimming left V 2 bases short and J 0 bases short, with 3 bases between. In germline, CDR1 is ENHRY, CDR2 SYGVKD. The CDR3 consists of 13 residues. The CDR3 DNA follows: TGTGCCATCAGTGAGGGCAGCACAGATACGCAGTATTTT. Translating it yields CAISEGSTDTQYF.

The CDR3 DNA is TGTGCCTGGATTCGACAGGGGGCGGGCTACACCTTC. The encoded protein is CAWIRQGAGYTF. The J gene is TRBJ1-2, the V gene TRBV30; TRBD1 matches 10 bases. The germline V gene has CDR1 GTSNPN and CDR2 SVGIG (reference sequence). The CDR3 has 12 amino acids. V lost 4 bases, J lost 8 bases, and 4 bases stayed unmatched.

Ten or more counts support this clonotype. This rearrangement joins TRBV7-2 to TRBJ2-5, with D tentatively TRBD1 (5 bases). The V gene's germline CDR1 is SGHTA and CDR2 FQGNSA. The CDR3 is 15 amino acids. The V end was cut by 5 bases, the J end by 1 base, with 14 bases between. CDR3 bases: TGTGCCAGCAGCAAATGGCGGACACCCCAAGAGACCCAGTACTTC. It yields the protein CASSKWRTPQETQYF.

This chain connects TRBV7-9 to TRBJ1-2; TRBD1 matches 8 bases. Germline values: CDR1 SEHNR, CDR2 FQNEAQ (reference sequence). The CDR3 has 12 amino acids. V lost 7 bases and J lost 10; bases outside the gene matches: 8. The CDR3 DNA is TGTGCCAGCACGGAGACAGGGGTGGACTACACCTTC. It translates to CASTETGVDYTF.

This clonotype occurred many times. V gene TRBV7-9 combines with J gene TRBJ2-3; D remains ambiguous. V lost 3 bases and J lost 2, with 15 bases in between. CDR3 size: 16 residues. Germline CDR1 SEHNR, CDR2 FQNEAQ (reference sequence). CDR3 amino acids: CASSFFHLITTDTQYF. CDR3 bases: TGTGCCAGCAGCTTCTTTCACCTTATAACCACAGATACGCAGTATTTT. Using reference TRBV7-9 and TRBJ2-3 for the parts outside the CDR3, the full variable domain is DTGVSQNPRHKITKRGQNVTFRCDPISEHNRLYWYRQTLGQGPEFLTYFQNEAQLEKSRLLSDRFSAERPKGSFSTLEIQRTEQGDSAMYLCASSFFHLITTDTQYFGPGTRLTVL.

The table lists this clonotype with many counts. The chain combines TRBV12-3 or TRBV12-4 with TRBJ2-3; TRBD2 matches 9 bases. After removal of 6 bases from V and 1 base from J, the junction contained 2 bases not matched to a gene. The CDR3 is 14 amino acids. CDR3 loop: CASRRTSGTDTQYF. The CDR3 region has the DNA TGTGCCAGCAGGCGGACTAGCGGCACAGATACGCAGTATTTT.

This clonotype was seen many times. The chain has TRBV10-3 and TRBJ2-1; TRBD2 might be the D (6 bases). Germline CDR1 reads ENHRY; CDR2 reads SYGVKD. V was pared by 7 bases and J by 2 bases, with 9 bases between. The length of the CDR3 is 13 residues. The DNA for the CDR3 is TGTGCCATCACTGGCGGGGCCTACAATGAGCAGTTCTTC. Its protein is CAITGGAYNEQFF.

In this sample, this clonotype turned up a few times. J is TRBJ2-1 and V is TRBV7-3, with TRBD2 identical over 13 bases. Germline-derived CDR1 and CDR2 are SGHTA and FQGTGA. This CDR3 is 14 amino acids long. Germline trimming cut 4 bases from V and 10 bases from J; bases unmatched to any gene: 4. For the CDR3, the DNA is TGTGCCAGCAGCTGGGGGACTAGCGGGGCAGAGCAGTTCTTC. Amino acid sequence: CASSWGTSGAEQFF.

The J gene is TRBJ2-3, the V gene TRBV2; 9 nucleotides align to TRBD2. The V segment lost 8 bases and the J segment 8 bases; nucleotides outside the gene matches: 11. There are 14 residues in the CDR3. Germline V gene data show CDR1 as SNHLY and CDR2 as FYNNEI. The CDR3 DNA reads TGTGCCAGCCAGGCTAGCGGGACGGGGGGTACGCAGTATTTT. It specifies CASQASGTGGTQYF.

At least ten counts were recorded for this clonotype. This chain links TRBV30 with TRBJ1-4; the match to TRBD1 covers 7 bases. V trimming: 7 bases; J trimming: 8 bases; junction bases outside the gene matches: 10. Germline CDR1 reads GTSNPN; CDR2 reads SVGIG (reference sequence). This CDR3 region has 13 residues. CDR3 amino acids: CAFGQVLGEKLFF. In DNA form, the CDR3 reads TGTGCCTTCGGACAGGTTTTAGGGGAAAAACTGTTTTTT.

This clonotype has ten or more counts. The CDR3 DNA reads as TGTGCCAGCAGTTTGCGCAGACTCTATGGCTACACCTTC. It yields the protein CASSLRRLYGYTF. V gene TRBV12-3 or TRBV12-4 combines with J gene TRBJ1-2, with D hard to call. The CDR3 is made up of 13 amino acids. Trimming took 3 bases from V and 4 from J, leaving 9 bases between them.

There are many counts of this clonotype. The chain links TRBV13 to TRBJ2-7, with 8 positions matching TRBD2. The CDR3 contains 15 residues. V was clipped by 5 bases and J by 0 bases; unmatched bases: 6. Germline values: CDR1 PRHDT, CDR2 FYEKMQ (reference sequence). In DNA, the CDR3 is TGTGCCAGCAGCCTCCTAGCGGGCAACTCCTACGAGCAGTACTTC. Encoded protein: CASSLLAGNSYEQYF.

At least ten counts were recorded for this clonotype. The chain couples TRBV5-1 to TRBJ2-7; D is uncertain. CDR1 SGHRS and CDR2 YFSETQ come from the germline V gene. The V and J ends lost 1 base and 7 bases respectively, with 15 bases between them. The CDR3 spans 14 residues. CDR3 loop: CASSLRGNPREQYF. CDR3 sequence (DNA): TGCGCCAGCAGCTTGAGAGGCAACCCTCGGGAGCAGTACTTC.

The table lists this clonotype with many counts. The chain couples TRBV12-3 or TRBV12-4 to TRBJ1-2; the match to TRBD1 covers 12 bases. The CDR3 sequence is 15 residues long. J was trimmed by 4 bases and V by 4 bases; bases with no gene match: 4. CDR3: CASSSGTGGGYGYTF. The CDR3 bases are TGTGCCAGCAGTTCCGGGACAGGGGGCGGCTATGGCTACACCTTC.

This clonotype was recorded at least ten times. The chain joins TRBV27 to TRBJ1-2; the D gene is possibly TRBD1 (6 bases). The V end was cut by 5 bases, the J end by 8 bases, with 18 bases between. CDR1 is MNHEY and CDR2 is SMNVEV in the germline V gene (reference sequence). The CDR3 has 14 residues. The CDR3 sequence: CASSPLTGYGGYTF. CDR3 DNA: TGTGCCAGCAGTCCCCTAACAGGGTACGGGGGCTACACCTTC.

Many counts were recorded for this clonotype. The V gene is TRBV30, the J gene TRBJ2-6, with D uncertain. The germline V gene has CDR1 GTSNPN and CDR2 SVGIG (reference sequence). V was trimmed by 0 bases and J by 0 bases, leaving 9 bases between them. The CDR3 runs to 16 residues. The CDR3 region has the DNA TGTGCCTGGAGTGTACCGTTTGACTCTGGGGCCAACGTCCTGACTTTC. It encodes CAWSVPFDSGANVLTF.